The rows below give T cell receptor beta chains drawn from one sample of a study of monozygotic twins with cystic fibrosis. Method: immunoSEQ multiplex PCR; TCRdb's copy keeps in-frame clones and lacks some. The sample records 22,000 or so clones, approximately 87% being singletons. The material sequenced was blood. These receptors all come from a woman in her thirties with cystic fibrosis. The conserved cysteine and the conserved F or W are not part of the CDR3 here. The order of the fields is V gene, J gene, D gene, CDR3 length, clone size, CDR3 protein. A D gene is named only where the DNA matches it firmly. A clone size is listed for some rows: how often the clone was seen (once, few, many), or a class if it is expanded.

TRBV2,TRBJ2-5,NA,12,NA,ASSRFTGQETQY
TRBV19,TRBJ2-1,TRBD2,16,NA,ASSNLGLGWGSYNEQF
TRBV29-1,TRBJ2-2,NA,14,NA,SVEDRDGKVRGELF
TRBV27,TRBJ2-1,NA,14,NA,ASSGTLLVAVREQF
TRBV15,TRBJ1-2,NA,13,NA,ATSRESGRDYGYT
TRBV5-1,TRBJ1-2,TRBD1,12,NA,ASSSRQGGYGYT
TRBV29-1,TRBJ1-5,TRBD1,12,NA,SACMTGIDQPQH
TRBV7-2,TRBJ2-5,TRBD2,11,NA,ASTRGGRGTQY
TRBV28,TRBJ2-7,NA,10,NA,ASSLIIYEQY
TRBV27,TRBJ1-6,TRBD1,10,NA,ARGQNNSPLH
TRBV13,TRBJ2-3,TRBD2,19,NA,ASSSPGTSGLLEGSTDTQY
TRBV2,TRBJ1-2,NA,14,NA,ASSVGRVEANYGYT
TRBV5-6,TRBJ1-1,NA,10,NA,ASSLGGREAF
TRBV5-4,TRBJ2-5,TRBD2,15,NA,ASSSLTSGGNQETQY
TRBV7-9,TRBJ1-3,NA,12,NA,ASSLEGRGNTIY
TRBV29-1,TRBJ1-1,NA,11,NA,SVERLGGTEAF
TRBV2,TRBJ2-7,TRBD2,15,NA,ASSSPESGGEAYEQY
TRBV28,TRBJ2-4,NA,14,NA,ASSSRRGLAKNIQY
TRBV19,TRBJ2-7,TRBD2,13,NA,ASRKNGEGSYEQY
TRBV4-3,TRBJ1-1,NA,12,NA,ASSQRTVNTEAF
TRBV4-1,TRBJ2-5,TRBD1,12,NA,ASSHGQGAKTQY
TRBV6-1,TRBJ2-7,TRBD2,15,once,ASSEISVSGGPYEQY
TRBV13,TRBJ1-2,NA,9,NA,ASSRDYGYT
TRBV27,TRBJ2-5,NA,11,NA,ASSPLGVKTQY
TRBV7-9,TRBJ1-1,TRBD1,15,NA,ASSGQGASLMNTEAF
TRBV4-1,TRBJ2-5,NA,13,NA,ASRHRSGYGQTQY
TRBV27,TRBJ2-3,NA,12,NA,ASSLVRGTDTQY
TRBV5-6,TRBJ1-1,NA,13,once,ASSLGFAGSGEAF
TRBV7-6,TRBJ1-2,TRBD1,13,NA,ASSAEQGADYGYT
TRBV2,TRBJ2-7,NA,12,NA,ASSERSGNYEQY
TRBV27,TRBJ2-7,NA,9,once,ASSSLYEQY
TRBV19,TRBJ1-1,NA,9,NA,ASRRESEAF
TRBV9,TRBJ1-3,NA,13,NA,ASSVDISGGNTIY
TRBV14,TRBJ2-1,NA,11,NA,ASSQDLIPLQF
TRBV28,TRBJ2-3,NA,12,NA,ASSLGGFADTQY
TRBV13,TRBJ2-7,NA,12,once,ASSLGRRGGEQY
TRBV5-6,TRBJ2-1,NA,11,NA,ASSAGYGVGQF
TRBV9,TRBJ2-1,NA,12,NA,ASSAPGHNNEQF
TRBV6-6,TRBJ1-6,NA,14,NA,ASSGGLSSYNSPLH
TRBV7-2,TRBJ2-1,NA,12,once,ASSLDSGYNEQF
TRBV7-2,TRBJ2-4,TRBD1,9,NA,ASSRRDRVY
TRBV7-8,TRBJ2-7,TRBD1,11,few,ASSPGQGDEQY
TRBV6-1,TRBJ1-5,TRBD1,13,once,ASRGPQGAHQPQH
TRBV30,TRBJ1-1,NA,10,few,AWGTENTEAF
TRBV15,TRBJ1-5,NA,12,once,ATSIGGVQQPQH
TRBV4-1,TRBJ2-5,NA,13,NA,ASSQGGARVETQY
TRBV5-5,TRBJ2-5,NA,13,once,ASSRRPAWQETQY
TRBV5-1,TRBJ2-3,NA,16,NA,ASSLGKTGTLSTDTQY
TRBV4-3,TRBJ2-7,NA,14,NA,ASSQDVGSAAYEQY
TRBV25-1,TRBJ2-5,TRBD1,11,NA,ASRGQGWETQY